The TCR beta chain described here comes from a study of blood T cell repertoires in COVID-19. About the research overall: Researchers got acute and convalescent COVID-19 samples from the United States, Italy and Spain. T cells, B-cell-depleted T cells, or PBMCs provided the cDNA or gDNA that served as material.

This clone was picked up a small number of times. Original data processing: For nucleated cells, counts were estimated from reference gene primer amplification. TCRdb's table, derived via immunoSEQ multiplex PCR, lists solely in-frame clones and lacks some. V and J calls and clone size follow that table, whereas D and trimming were derived from the DNA. Seen here are around 200,000 clones, about 86% observed once, and the top ten hold less than 3.5%. Germline V gene data show CDR1 as SGHNT and CDR2 as YENEEA. Trimming took 5 bases from V and 1 from J; bases not matched to a gene: 7. CDR3 length: 15 amino acids.

The chain is built from TRBV11-3 and TRBJ1-1; 7 nucleotides line up with TRBD1. Material: peripheral blood. This receptor was obtained from a man aged 45-65 years with active or convalescent COVID-19. This CDR3 is CASSPGGQKNTEAFF. The CDR3, as DNA: TGTGCCAGCAGCCCCGGGGGACAGAAGAACACTGAAGCTTTCTTT.